This T cell receptor beta chain was observed in a study of CD8+CD57+ T cells in acquired aplastic anemia. The use of genomic DNA as template underpinned the TCR beta VDJ and CDR3 profiling. A single record per CDR3 protein comes from TCRdb applying MiXCR to the reads. This table has about 240,000 distinct CDR3 sequences, around half appearing once. All sequencing subjects had displayed CD8+CD57+ cell expansion on flow cytometry. Trimming took 1 base from V and 8 from J, leaving 21 bases between them. CDR1 LNHNV and CDR2 YYDKDF come from the germline V gene (reference sequence). CDR3 length: 17 amino acids. This clonotype was found many times.

This chain connects TRBV15 to TRBJ2-1; TRBD1 is a possible D gene (5 bases). The sequencing input was sorted CD4+, CD8+, or CD8+CD57+ T cells (not recorded which) from PBMCs. The TCR sequence derives from a human donor with aplastic anemia. The CDR3 here is CATSRGFYDSLDDEQFF. The DNA for the CDR3 is TGTGCCACCAGCAGAGGATTCTACGACAGTTTGGACGATGAGCAGTTCTTC.